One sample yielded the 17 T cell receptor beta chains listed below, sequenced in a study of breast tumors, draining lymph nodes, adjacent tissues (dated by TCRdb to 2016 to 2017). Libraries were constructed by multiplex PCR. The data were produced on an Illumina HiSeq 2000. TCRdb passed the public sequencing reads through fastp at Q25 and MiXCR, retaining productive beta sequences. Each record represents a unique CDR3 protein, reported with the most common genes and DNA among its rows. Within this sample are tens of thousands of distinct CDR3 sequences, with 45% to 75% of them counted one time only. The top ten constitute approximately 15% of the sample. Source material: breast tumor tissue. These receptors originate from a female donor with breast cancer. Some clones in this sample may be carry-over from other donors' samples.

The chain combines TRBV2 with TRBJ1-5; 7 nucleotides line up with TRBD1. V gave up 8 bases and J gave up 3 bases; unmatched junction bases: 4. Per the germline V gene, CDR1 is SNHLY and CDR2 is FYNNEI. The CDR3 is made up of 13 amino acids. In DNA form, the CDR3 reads TGTGCCAGCGTGGGACAGATCAATCAGCCCCAGCATTTT. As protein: CASVGQINQPQHF.

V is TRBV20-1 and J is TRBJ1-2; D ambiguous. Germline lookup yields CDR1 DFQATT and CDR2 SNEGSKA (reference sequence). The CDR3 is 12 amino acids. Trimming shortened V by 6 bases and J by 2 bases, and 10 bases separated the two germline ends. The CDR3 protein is CSAPVENYGYTF. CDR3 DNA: TGCAGTGCCCCCGTGGAAAACTATGGCTACACCTTC.

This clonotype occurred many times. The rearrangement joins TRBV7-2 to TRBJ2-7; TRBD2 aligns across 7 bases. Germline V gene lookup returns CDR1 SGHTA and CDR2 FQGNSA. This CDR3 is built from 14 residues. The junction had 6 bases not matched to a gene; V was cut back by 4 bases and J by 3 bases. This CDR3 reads CASSSTGGSYEQYF. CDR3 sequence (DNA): TGTGCCAGCAGCTCCACCGGGGGGAGCTACGAGCAGTACTTC.

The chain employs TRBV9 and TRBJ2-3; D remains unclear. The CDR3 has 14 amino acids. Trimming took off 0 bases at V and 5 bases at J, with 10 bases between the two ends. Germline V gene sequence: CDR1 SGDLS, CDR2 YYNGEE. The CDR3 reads CASSVVGNGDTQYF. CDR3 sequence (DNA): TGTGCCAGCAGCGTAGTGGGGAATGGAGATACGCAGTATTTT.

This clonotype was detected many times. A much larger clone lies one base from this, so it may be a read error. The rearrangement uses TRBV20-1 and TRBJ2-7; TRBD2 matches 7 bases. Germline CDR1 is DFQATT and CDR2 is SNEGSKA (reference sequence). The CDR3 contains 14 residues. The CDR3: CSASLAEFSSEQYF. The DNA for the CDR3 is TGCAGTGCCAGCCTAGCGGAATTCTCCTCCGAGCAGTACTTC.

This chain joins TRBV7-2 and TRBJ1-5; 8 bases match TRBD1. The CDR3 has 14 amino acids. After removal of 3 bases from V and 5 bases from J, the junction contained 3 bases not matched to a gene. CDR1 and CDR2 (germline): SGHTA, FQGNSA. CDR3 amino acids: CASSFKTGDQPQHF. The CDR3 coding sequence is TGTGCCAGCAGCTTCAAGACAGGGGATCAGCCCCAGCATTTT.

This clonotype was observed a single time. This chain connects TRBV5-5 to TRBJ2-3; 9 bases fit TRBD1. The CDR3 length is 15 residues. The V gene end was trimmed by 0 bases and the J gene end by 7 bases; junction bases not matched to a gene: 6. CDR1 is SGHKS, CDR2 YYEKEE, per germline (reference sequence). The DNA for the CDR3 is TGTGCCAGCAGCTTGGGGGACAGGGACGAATATACGCAGTATTTT. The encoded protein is CASSLGDRDEYTQYF.

The CDR3 sequence: CSVGRGSGNTIYF. CDR3 sequence (DNA): TGCAGCGTGGGCCGGGGCTCTGGAAACACCATATATTTT. The chain joins TRBV29-1 to TRBJ1-3, with D uncertain. The CDR3 has 13 amino acids. Trimming left V 6 bases short and J 0 bases short, with 9 bases between. Per germline, CDR1 SQVTM and CDR2 ANQGSEA. Full variable domain (rest looked up from reference TRBV29-1 and TRBJ1-3): SAVISQKPSRDICQRGTSLTIQCQVDSQVTMMFWYRQQPGQSLTLIATANQGSEATYESGFVIDKFPISRPNLTFSTLTVSNMSPEDSSIYLCSVGRGSGNTIYFGEGSWLTVV.

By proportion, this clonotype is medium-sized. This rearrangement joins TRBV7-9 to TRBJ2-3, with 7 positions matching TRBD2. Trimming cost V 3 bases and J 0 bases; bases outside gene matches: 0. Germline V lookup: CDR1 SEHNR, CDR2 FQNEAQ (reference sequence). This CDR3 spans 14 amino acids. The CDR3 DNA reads TGTGCCAGCAGCTTTAGCGGGAGCACAGATACGCAGTATTTT. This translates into CASSFSGSTDTQYF.

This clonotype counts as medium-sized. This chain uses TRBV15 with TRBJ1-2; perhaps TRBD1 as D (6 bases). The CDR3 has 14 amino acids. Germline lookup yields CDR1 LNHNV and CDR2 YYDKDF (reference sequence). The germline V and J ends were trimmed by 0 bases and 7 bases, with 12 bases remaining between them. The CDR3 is CATSRDIGQSGYTF. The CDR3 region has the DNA TGTGCCACCAGCAGAGACATTGGACAGTCTGGCTACACCTTC.

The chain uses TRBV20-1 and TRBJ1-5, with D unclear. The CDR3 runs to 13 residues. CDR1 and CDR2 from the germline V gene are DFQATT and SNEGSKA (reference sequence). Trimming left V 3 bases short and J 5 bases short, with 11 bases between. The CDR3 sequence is CSASPKWDQPQHF. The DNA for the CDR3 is TGCAGTGCTAGCCCCAAGTGGGATCAGCCCCAGCATTTT.

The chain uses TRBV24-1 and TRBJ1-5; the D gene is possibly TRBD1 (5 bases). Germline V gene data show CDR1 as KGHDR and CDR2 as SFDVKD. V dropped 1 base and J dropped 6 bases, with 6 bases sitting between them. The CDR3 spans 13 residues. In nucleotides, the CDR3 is TGTGCCACCAGTGATTTCGACAGTCAGCCCCAGCATTTT. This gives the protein CATSDFDSQPQHF.

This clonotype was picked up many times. The CDR3 DNA sequence: TGTGCCAGCAGTGAAGGACAGGGCATGAATCAGCCCCAGCATTTT. Amino acid sequence: CASSEGQGMNQPQHF. The chain uses TRBV6-1 and TRBJ1-5, with TRBD1 matching over 7 bases. After removal of 1 base from V and 4 bases from J, the junction contained 4 bases not matched to a gene. Germline lookup yields CDR1 MNHNS and CDR2 SASEGT. The length of the CDR3 is 15 residues.

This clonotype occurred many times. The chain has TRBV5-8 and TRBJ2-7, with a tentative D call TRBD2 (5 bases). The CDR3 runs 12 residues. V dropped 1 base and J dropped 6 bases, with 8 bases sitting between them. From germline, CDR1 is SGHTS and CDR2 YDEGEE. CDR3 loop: CASSLRGGEQYF. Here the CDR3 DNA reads TGTGCCAGCAGCTTGCGTGGAGGCGAGCAGTACTTC.

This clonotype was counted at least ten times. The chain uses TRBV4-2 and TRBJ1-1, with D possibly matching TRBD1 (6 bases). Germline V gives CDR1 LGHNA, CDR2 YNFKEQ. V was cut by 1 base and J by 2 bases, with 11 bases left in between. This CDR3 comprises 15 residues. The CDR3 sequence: CASSQGAGDNTEAFF. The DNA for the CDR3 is TGTGCCAGCAGCCAAGGGGCAGGGGATAACACTGAAGCTTTCTTT.

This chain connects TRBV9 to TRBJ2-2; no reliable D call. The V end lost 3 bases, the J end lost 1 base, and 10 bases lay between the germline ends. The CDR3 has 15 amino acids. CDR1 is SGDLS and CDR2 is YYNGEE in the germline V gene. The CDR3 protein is CASSGTEMNTGELFF. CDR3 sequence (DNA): TGTGCCAGCAGCGGCACAGAAATGAACACCGGGGAGCTGTTTTTT.

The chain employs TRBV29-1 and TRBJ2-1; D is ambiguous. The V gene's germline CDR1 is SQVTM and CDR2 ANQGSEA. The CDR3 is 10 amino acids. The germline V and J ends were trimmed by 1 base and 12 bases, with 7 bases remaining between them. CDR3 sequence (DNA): TGCAGCGTTGAAGGCAAGGTGCAGTTCTTC. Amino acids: CSVEGKVQFF.